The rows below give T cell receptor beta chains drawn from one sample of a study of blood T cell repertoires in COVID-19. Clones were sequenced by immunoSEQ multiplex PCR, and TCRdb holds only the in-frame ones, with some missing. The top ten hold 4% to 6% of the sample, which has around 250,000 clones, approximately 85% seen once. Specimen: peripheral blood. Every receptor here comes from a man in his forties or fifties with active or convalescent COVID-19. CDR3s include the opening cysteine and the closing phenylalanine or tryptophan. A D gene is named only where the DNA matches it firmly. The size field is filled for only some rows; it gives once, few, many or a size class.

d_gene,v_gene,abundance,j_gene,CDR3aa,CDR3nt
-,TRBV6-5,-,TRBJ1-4,CAGGVKRLLYEKLFF,TGTGCCGGGGGGGTGAAACGACTCCTGTATGAAAAACTGTTTTTT
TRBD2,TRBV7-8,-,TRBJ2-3,CASSLLAGALHTQYF,TGTGCCAGCAGCTTACTAGCGGGAGCCCTGCATACGCAGTATTTT
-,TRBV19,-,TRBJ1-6,CASSAQGSSPLHF,TGTGCCAGTAGTGCTCAGGGGAGTTCACCCCTCCACTTT
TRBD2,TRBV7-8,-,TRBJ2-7,CASSQPPRTSGRSPYEQYF,TGTGCCAGCAGCCAACCACCCCGGACTAGCGGGAGGTCGCCCTACGAGCAGTACTTC
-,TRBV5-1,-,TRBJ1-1,CASSSRRRRYTEAFF,TGCGCCAGCAGCTCGAGGAGAAGGAGATACACTGAAGCTTTCTTT
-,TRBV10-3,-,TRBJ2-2,CAISELGGPLAGELFF,TGTGCCATCAGTGAGCTAGGAGGGCCGCTGGCCGGGGAGCTGTTTTTT
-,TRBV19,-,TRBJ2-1,CASRQGFYEQFF,TGTGCCAGTAGACAGGGTTTTTATGAGCAGTTCTTC
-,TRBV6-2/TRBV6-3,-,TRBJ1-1,CASSSTVTEAFF,TGTGCCAGCAGTTCCACAGTCACTGAAGCTTTCTTT
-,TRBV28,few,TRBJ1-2,CASSLSAAGGYTF,TGTGCCAGCAGTTTATCCGCCGCTGGCGGCTACACCTTC
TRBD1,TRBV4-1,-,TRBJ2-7,CASSQTGTGADEQYF,TGCGCCAGCAGCCAAACCGGGACAGGGGCAGACGAGCAGTACTTC
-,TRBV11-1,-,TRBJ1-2,CASSLDSAIYGYTF,TGTGCCAGCAGCTTAGATTCAGCGATCTATGGCTACACCTTC
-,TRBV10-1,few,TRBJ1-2,CASSESSWSFFF,TGCGCCAGCAGTGAGTCGAGTTGGAGCTTCTTCTTC
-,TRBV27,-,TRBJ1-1,CASSHYFRQDLNTEAFF,TGTGCCAGCAGCCATTACTTTCGACAGGATCTGAACACTGAAGCTTTCTTT
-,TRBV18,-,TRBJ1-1,CASSPFLEGTSTEAFF,TGTGCCAGCTCACCATTTCTCGAGGGTACATCCACTGAAGCTTTCTTT
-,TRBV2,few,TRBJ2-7,CASSEVVGAKF,TGTGCCAGCAGTGAAGTGGTAGGAGCTAAATTC
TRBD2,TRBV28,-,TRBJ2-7,CASRPPWAGGAYEQYF,TGTGCCAGCAGACCTCCATGGGCGGGAGGCGCCTACGAGCAGTACTTC
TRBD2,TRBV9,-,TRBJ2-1,CASSLGTSGRNEQFF,TGTGCCAGCAGCCTAGGGACTAGCGGACGTAATGAGCAGTTCTTC
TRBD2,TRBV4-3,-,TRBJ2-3,CASSQRTSGSTDTQYF,TGCGCCAGCAGCCAAAGGACTAGCGGGAGTACAGATACGCAGTATTTT
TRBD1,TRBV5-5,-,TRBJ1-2,CASRLGQGIGYGYTF,TGTGCCAGCAGATTAGGACAGGGAATAGGCTATGGCTACACCTTC
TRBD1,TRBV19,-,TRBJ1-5,CASSIDGDRETNQPQHF,TGTGCCAGTAGTATAGATGGGGACAGGGAAACCAATCAGCCCCAGCATTTT
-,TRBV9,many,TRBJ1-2,CASSPRTGDFGYTF,TGTGCCAGCAGTCCTCGGACCGGGGACTTCGGCTACACCTTC
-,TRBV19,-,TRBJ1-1,CASSITGGYTEAFF,TGTGCCAGTAGTATAACAGGTGGCTACACTGAAGCTTTCTTT
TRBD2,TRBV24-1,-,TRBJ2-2,CATSEGGSKNTGELFF,TGTGCCACCAGTGAGGGGGGGTCCAAGAACACCGGGGAGCTGTTTTTT
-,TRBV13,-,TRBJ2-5,CASSLGGGGETQYF,TGTGCCAGCAGCTTGGGGGGGGGCGGGGAGACCCAGTACTTC
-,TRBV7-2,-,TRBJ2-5,CASSFTSVLETQYF,TGTGCCAGCAGCTTCACTAGTGTCTTGGAGACCCAGTACTTC
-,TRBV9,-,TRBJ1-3,CASSRTSSGNTIYF,TGTGCCAGCAGCCGCACCAGCTCTGGAAACACCATATATTTT
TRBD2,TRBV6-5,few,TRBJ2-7,CASSSRLAGAYEQYF,TGTGCCAGCAGTTCTAGACTAGCCGGCGCCTACGAGCAGTACTTC
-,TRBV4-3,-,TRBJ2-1,CASSQGRGEWNEQFF,TGCGCCAGCAGCCAAGGGAGGGGAGAATGGAATGAGCAGTTCTTC
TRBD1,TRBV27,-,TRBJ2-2,CASSFSRTGGWGNTGELFF,TGTGCCAGCAGTTTTTCTCGGACAGGGGGCTGGGGAAACACCGGGGAGCTGTTTTTT
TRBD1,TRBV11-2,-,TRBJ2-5,CASTVVTGEETQYF,TGTGCCAGCACAGTGGTCACAGGGGAAGAGACCCAGTACTTC
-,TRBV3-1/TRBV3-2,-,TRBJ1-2,CASSQLRDYGYTF,TGTGCCAGCAGCCAGCTGAGGGACTATGGCTACACCTTC
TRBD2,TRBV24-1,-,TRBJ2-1,CATSATTSGNEQFF,TGTGCCACCAGTGCCACCACTAGCGGCAATGAGCAGTTCTTC
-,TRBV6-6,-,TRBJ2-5,CASRGIGETQYF,TGTGCCAGCCGCGGGATAGGGGAGACCCAGTACTTC
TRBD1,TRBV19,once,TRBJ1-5,CASKTGTGGIQPQHF,TGTGCCAGTAAAACGGGGACAGGGGGGATTCAGCCCCAGCATTTT
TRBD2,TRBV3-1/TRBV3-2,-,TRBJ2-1,CASSPLRGLGMNEQFF,TGTGCCAGCAGCCCACTCAGGGGACTAGGCATGAATGAGCAGTTCTTC
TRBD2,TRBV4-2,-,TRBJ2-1,CASSQDLTSNNEQFF,TGTGCCAGCAGCCAAGATCTGACTAGCAACAATGAGCAGTTCTTC
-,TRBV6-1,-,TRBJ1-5,CASSEIQGYYQPQHF,TGTGCCAGCAGTGAAATTCAGGGTTATTATCAGCCCCAGCATTTT
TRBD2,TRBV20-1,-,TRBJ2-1,CSASSSGNEQFF,TGCAGTGCTAGTTCTAGCGGGAATGAGCAGTTCTTC
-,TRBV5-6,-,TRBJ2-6,CASSPIPGTKSSGANVLTF,TGTGCCAGCAGCCCCATCCCGGGGACAAAAAGCTCTGGGGCCAACGTCCTGACTTTC
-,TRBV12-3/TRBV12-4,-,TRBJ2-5,CASMAEARETQYF,TGTGCCAGCATGGCGGAGGCCCGCGAGACCCAGTACTTC
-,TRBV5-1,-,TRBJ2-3,CASSDSNTDTQYF,TGCGCCAGCAGCGACTCCAACACAGATACGCAGTATTTT
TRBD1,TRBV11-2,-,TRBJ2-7,CASSTGQGPYEQYF,TGTGCCAGCAGCACAGGACAGGGGCCCTACGAGCAGTACTTC
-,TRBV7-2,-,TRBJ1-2,CASSPSKGRDGYTF,TGTGCCAGCAGCCCGTCAAAGGGGAGGGATGGCTACACCTTC
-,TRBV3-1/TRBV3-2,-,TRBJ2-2,CASSRLGGSGELFF,TGTGCCAGCAGCCGGCTAGGAGGGTCCGGGGAGCTGTTTTTT
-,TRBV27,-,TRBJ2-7,CASSFPGF,TGTGCCAGCAGTTTCCCAGGTTTC
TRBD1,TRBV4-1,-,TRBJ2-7,CASSQSRDRDEQYF,TGCGCCAGCAGCCAAAGCCGGGACAGGGACGAGCAGTACTTC
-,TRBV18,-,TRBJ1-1,CASSPMGGTEAFF,TGTGCCAGCTCACCAATGGGGGGAACTGAAGCTTTCTTT
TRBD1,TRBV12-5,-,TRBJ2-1,CASANSAVGTGGYNEQFF,TGTGCTAGTGCCAACTCGGCAGTGGGGACAGGGGGCTACAATGAGCAGTTCTTC
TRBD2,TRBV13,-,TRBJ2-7,CASSLNSGSYEQYF,TGTGCCAGCAGCTTAAATAGCGGGAGCTACGAGCAGTACTTC
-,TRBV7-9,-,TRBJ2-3,CASSPRERLGTDTQYF,TGTGCCAGCAGCCCTAGAGAGCGTTTGGGCACAGATACGCAGTATTTT
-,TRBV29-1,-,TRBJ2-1,CSVEDRHYGGEQFF,TGCAGCGTTGAAGATCGGCACTATGGAGGTGAGCAGTTCTTC
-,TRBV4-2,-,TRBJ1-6,CASSLSSAGVNSPLHF,TGTGCCAGCAGCCTATCCTCGGCAGGCGTTAATTCACCCCTCCACTTT
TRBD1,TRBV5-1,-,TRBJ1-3,CASSLYGQGSNTIYF,TGCGCCAGCAGCTTGTACGGACAGGGGTCAAACACCATATATTTT
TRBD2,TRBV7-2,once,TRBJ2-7,CASSIIAGGGNEQYF,TGTGCCAGCAGCATCATAGCGGGAGGAGGTAACGAGCAGTACTTC
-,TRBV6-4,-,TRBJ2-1,CASSDSPSLVRNEQFF,TGTGCCAGCAGTGACTCTCCCAGCCTAGTTAGAAATGAGCAGTTCTTC
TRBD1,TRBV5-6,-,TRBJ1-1,CASRTGQGTEAFF,TGTGCCAGCAGAACGGGACAGGGGACTGAAGCTTTCTTT
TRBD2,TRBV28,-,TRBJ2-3,CASSLPRRLAGGPSTQYF,TGTGCCAGCAGTTTACCCCGGCGACTAGCGGGAGGCCCTAGTACGCAGTATTTT